The rows below give T cell receptor beta chains drawn from one sample of a study of T cells in Graves' hyperthyroidism and ophthalmopathy. MiXCR was run by TCRdb on the multiplex PCR reads, yielding one entry per CDR3 protein. There are around 420,000 distinct CDR3 sequences in the sample; less than 20% occur only once, and over 12% lies in the top ten. The sequenced material came from blood. These receptor sequences come from a woman under 30 with Graves' hyperthyroidism. Each CDR3 is given with its conserved first and last residue. D genes are given only for firm matches. Clone size is shown for a subset of rows, as once, few, many or a class of expanded clone.

cdr3_nt cdr3_aa cdr3_length clone_size j_call v_call d_call
TGTGCCAGCAGTTACGGGACTAGCTTTTACAATGAGCAGTTCTTC CASSYGTSFYNEQFF 15 many TRBJ2-1 TRBV6-2/TRBV6-3 TRBD2
TGTGCCAGCAGTGAGCCTTACACTGAAGCTTTCTTT CASSEPYTEAFF 12 many TRBJ1-1 TRBV12-3/TRBV12-4 .
TGCGCCAGCAGCCTCGGGACTAGCGGGAGGGCCTTCTCTTACGAGCAGTACTTC CASSLGTSGRAFSYEQYF 18 few TRBJ2-7 TRBV5-1 TRBD2
TGTGCCAGCAGCATCAGGACAGCGACAGGCAATCAGCCCCAGCATTTT CASSIRTATGNQPQHF 16 . TRBJ1-5 TRBV7-2 .
TGTGCCAGCAGCCAGGAACTTGCCAGGGGGCGTACCGGGGAGCTGTTTTTT CASSQELARGRTGELFF 17 . TRBJ2-2 TRBV7-9 TRBD1
TGTGCCAGCAGAACGACAGGGAGAACTGAAGCTTTCTTT CASRTTGRTEAFF 13 many TRBJ1-1 TRBV7-9 TRBD1
TGTGCCAGCTCAGCGGACAGGGTTGAAAGCCACACCTTC CASSADRVESHTF 13 . TRBJ1-2 TRBV18 TRBD1
TGTGCCAGCAGTGAAACCCTAGCGGCTGACGATGAGCAGTTCTTC CASSETLAADDEQFF 15 many TRBJ2-1 TRBV2 TRBD2
TGTGCCAGCAGGGCAACCGGGACAGGGGGCCGGGGGCGTGAAGCTTTCTTT CASRATGTGGRGREAFF 17 . TRBJ1-1 TRBV6-1 TRBD1
TGTGCCAGCAGCGTGGGGGGTGGAAGGGAAAAACTGTTTTTT CASSVGGGREKLFF 14 . TRBJ1-4 TRBV5-8 .
TGCAGTGCTAGGGTTACTGTCACAGATACGCAGTATTTT CSARVTVTDTQYF 13 . TRBJ2-3 TRBV20-1 .
TGTGCCACCGGTCGTATGTCCTACAATGAGCAGTTCTTC CATGRMSYNEQFF 13 . TRBJ2-1 TRBV15 .
TGTGCCAGCAGTTTAATTTCCTACGAGCAGTACTTC CASSLISYEQYF 12 few TRBJ2-7 TRBV28 .
TGTGCCAGCAGTTTAGGGCAGGGGACTCAGCCCCAGCATTTT CASSLGQGTQPQHF 14 many TRBJ1-5 TRBV12-3/TRBV12-4 .
TGTGCCATCAGAAGCGGGCCGAACACTGAAGCTTTCTTT CAIRSGPNTEAFF 13 . TRBJ1-1 TRBV10-3 .
TGTGCCAGCAGCTCGCCGGGCGGCAAGAACGAGCAGTACTTC CASSSPGGKNEQYF 14 many TRBJ2-7 TRBV3-1 .
TGTGCCAGCAGTTTGTACAACAGGGTCAGGAATCAGCCCCAGCATTTT CASSLYNRVRNQPQHF 16 many TRBJ1-5 TRBV28 .
TGTGCCAGCTCACCGCCTCCCGCGGGTAATACGCAGTATTTT CASSPPPAGNTQYF 14 many TRBJ2-3 TRBV18 .
TGTGCCAGCAGACCCCCGACAGGGGGCAAAAACACCGGGGAGCTGTTTTTT CASRPPTGGKNTGELFF 17 . TRBJ2-2 TRBV6-1 TRBD1
TGCGCCAGCAGCCAAGGGAGAGGAGCCTCTGGGGCCAACGTCCTGACTTTC CASSQGRGASGANVLTF 17 few TRBJ2-6 TRBV4-1 .
TGTGCCAGCAGTTTTACGGCTAGCGGGAGAGGGGAGCTGTTTTTT CASSFTASGRGELFF 15 many TRBJ2-2 TRBV12-3/TRBV12-4 TRBD2
TGTGCCAGCTCACCCGGACAGGCTCAACCCTATGGCTACACCTTC CASSPGQAQPYGYTF 15 many TRBJ1-2 TRBV18 TRBD1
TGTGCCAGCAGTCCGACCGGGACTATGTACAATGAGCAGTTCTTC CASSPTGTMYNEQFF 15 . TRBJ2-1 TRBV7-3 TRBD2
TGTGCCAGCAGTTACTCGGACAGGGTAACGCGTCACCGCTCCTACGAGCAGTACTTC CASSYSDRVTRHRSYEQYF 19 . TRBJ2-7 TRBV6-5 TRBD1
TGCAGTGCTAGAGGTTTAATCCCGGGACAGGGAATCAACGAGCAGTACTTC CSARGLIPGQGINEQYF 17 . TRBJ2-7 TRBV20-1 TRBD1
TGCGCCAGCAGCCAAGGACAATGGGAGACCCAGTACTTC CASSQGQWETQYF 13 few TRBJ2-5 TRBV4-1 .
TGTGCCAGCAGCTGGATGGATGGAAACACTGAAGCTTTCTTT CASSWMDGNTEAFF 14 many TRBJ1-1 TRBV7-2 .
TGTGCCACCAGCTGGGTCCAAGAGACCCAGTACTTC CATSWVQETQYF 12 many TRBJ2-5 TRBV7-2 .
TGTGCTAGCAGCTTAGCGGTTAGCGGGAGTGGTCGAGAGACCCAGTACTTC CASSLAVSGSGRETQYF 17 . TRBJ2-5 TRBV7-7 TRBD2
TGTGCCCGCAGCTACGACACATTAAACATTCAGTACTTC CARSYDTLNIQYF 13 once TRBJ2-4 TRBV6-2/TRBV6-3 .
TGCGCCAGCAGCCCCCGGGACAGGGGCAGCCTGGATGATACGCAGTATTTT CASSPRDRGSLDDTQYF 17 many TRBJ2-3 TRBV4-1 TRBD1
TGTGCCAGCAGCTCCCTAGGGAGCTCCTACGAGCAGTACTTC CASSSLGSSYEQYF 14 many TRBJ2-7 TRBV13 .
TGTGCCAGCAGTCTCAAACCTGGGACTCCCGAGGAAGAGACCCAGTACTTC CASSLKPGTPEEETQYF 17 few TRBJ2-5 TRBV28 .
TGCGCCAGCAGTGCCCGGGACGGCCAAGAGACCCAGTACTTC CASSARDGQETQYF 14 many TRBJ2-5 TRBV10-1 .
TGCGCCAGCAGCTACTCGCCCGGGACAGCAACCTACGAGCAGTACTTC CASSYSPGTATYEQYF 16 many TRBJ2-7 TRBV5-1 TRBD1
TGCGCCAGCAGCTTGTCACAGGGAGGGAATTCACCCCTCCACTTT CASSLSQGGNSPLHF 15 few TRBJ1-6 TRBV5-1 .
TGCAGCGCTGGAAATGACAGACTAGCCAAAAACATTCAGTACTTC CSAGNDRLAKNIQYF 15 . TRBJ2-4 TRBV29-1 .
TGTGCCAGCAGCCAGGCCGGGGCAGGTCCCTCACCCCTCCACTTT CASSQAGAGPSPLHF 15 . TRBJ1-6 TRBV3-1 .
TGTGCCATCAGCCCGAGCGCTAGCGGGACCTACGAGCAGTACTTC CAISPSASGTYEQYF 15 many TRBJ2-7 TRBV10-3 TRBD2
TGCGCCAGCAGCTTCCGACTAGAGATAAATGAGCAGTTCTTC CASSFRLEINEQFF 14 many TRBJ2-1 TRBV5-1 .